Listed below are T cell receptor beta chains from one sample, sequenced in a study of blood T cell repertoires in COVID-19. The repertoire was sequenced with immunoSEQ multiplex PCR; TCRdb's copy has only in-frame clones and lacks some. The sample carries roughly 250,000 clones, 70% to 90% recorded once. The specimen was PBMCs or T cells enriched from blood (not recorded which). These receptor sequences come from a woman aged 45-59 years who had recovered from COVID-19. Both conserved end residues are part of each CDR3. D genes are given only for firm matches. Only some rows state a clone size, as once, few, many or a class for expanded clones.

j_call clone_size d_call v_call cdr3_aa cdr3_nt
TRBJ2-7 - - TRBV13 CASSSGGRSYEQYF TGTGCCAGCAGCTCTGGGGGCAGGTCCTACGAGCAGTACTTC
TRBJ2-7 - TRBD2 TRBV5-4 CASSLGLAGAIYEQYF TGTGCCAGCAGCTTGGGGCTAGCGGGAGCTATATACGAGCAGTACTTC
TRBJ2-1 - - TRBV27 CASSLTAGHNEQFF TGTGCCAGCAGTTTAACAGCAGGGCACAATGAGCAGTTCTTC
TRBJ1-1 few - TRBV30 CAWSIKWTAKKGYTEAFF TGTGCCTGGAGTATCAAATGGACAGCTAAAAAGGGTTACACTGAAGCTTTCTTT
TRBJ1-6 - - TRBV7-8 CASSLELRSPLHF TGTGCCAGCAGCTTAGAACTCCGTTCACCCCTCCACTTT
TRBJ2-2 once TRBD2 TRBV24-1 CATSTTSPGELFF TGTGCCACCAGTACGACTAGCCCCGGGGAGCTGTTTTTT
TRBJ1-2 - - TRBV5-6 CASSPGPGQNYGYTF TGTGCCAGCAGCCCTGGGCCTGGACAGAACTATGGCTACACCTTC
TRBJ2-2 - TRBD2 TRBV10-3 CAISGGPGRAGELFF TGTGCCATCAGTGGCGGGCCAGGGAGGGCCGGGGAGCTGTTTTTT
TRBJ1-1 few TRBD1 TRBV5-6 CASSLPGQGSEAFF TGTGCCAGCAGCTTGCCGGGACAGGGGTCTGAAGCTTTCTTT
TRBJ2-2 - TRBD2 TRBV6-4 CASSDSAGGGTGELFF TGTGCCAGCAGTGACTCCGCGGGAGGGGGAACCGGGGAGCTGTTTTTT
TRBJ2-1 - - TRBV6-1 CASSEWRDDEQFF TGTGCCAGCAGTGAATGGCGGGACGATGAGCAGTTCTTC
TRBJ1-2 - - TRBV6-5 CASSYSMGRHYGYTF TGTGCCAGCAGTTACTCGATGGGCAGGCACTATGGCTACACCTTC
TRBJ2-7 once TRBD2 TRBV5-1 CASSPGTSGTYEQYF TGCGCCAGCTCCCCCGGGACTAGCGGGACCTACGAGCAGTACTTC
TRBJ1-2 - - TRBV6-5 CASRATGLSGYTF TGTGCCAGCAGAGCCACAGGGCTCTCGGGCTACACCTTC
TRBJ1-1 few - TRBV7-2 CASSLGSTNTEAFF TGTGCCAGCAGCTTAGGTAGCACGAACACTGAAGCTTTCTTT
TRBJ1-5 - - TRBV7-2 CASSLTLGQNNQPQHF TGTGCCAGCAGCTTAACTTTGGGCCAGAACAATCAGCCCCAGCATTTT
TRBJ2-7 - - TRBV5-6 CASSAPPGRDSYEQYF TGTGCCAGCAGCGCCCCCCCGGGGCGGGACTCCTACGAGCAGTACTTC
TRBJ2-3 - - TRBV7-3 CASSLLPPRDTQYF TGTGCCAGCAGCTTATTGCCCCCGCGGGATACGCAGTATTTT
TRBJ1-1 few - TRBV19 CASGQAMNTEAFF TGTGCCAGTGGGCAGGCAATGAACACTGAAGCTTTCTTT
TRBJ2-6 - - TRBV10-3 CAISGGIGGGSSGANVLTF TGTGCCATCAGTGGAGGTATAGGGGGTGGGAGCTCTGGGGCCAACGTCCTGACTTTC
TRBJ1-1 - - TRBV6-5 CASSYKEGMDTEAFF TGTGCCAGCAGTTACAAGGAGGGGATGGACACTGAAGCTTTCTTT
TRBJ2-3 - TRBD2 TRBV5-6 CASSLRTSGHTDTQYF TGTGCCAGCAGCTTACGGACTAGCGGCCACACAGATACGCAGTATTTT
TRBJ2-1 - TRBD2 TRBV27 CASRRPSGSYNEQFF TGTGCCAGCAGACGACCTAGCGGCTCCTACAATGAGCAGTTCTTC
TRBJ2-5 - - TRBV2 CASGTVYQETQYF TGTGCCAGCGGAACAGTGTACCAAGAGACCCAGTACTTC
TRBJ2-1 - - TRBV13 CASRRWRDRNEQFF TGTGCCAGCAGACGTTGGCGGGATAGGAATGAGCAGTTCTTC
TRBJ2-3 - - TRBV5-5 CASSFILGGPDTQYF TGTGCCAGCAGCTTTATCCTGGGGGGACCAGATACGCAGTATTTT
TRBJ1-5 - - TRBV28 CASSVPTGRVQPQHF TGTGCCAGCAGTGTGCCAACAGGGAGAGTACAGCCCCAGCATTTT
TRBJ2-1 - TRBD2 TRBV3-1/TRBV3-2 CASRPGREGLHEQFF TGTGCCAGCAGGCCAGGGCGGGAGGGCCTCCATGAGCAGTTCTTC
TRBJ2-7 - TRBD1 TRBV6-2/TRBV6-3 CASSSETGTSYEQYF TGTGCCAGCAGTTCAGAGACAGGGACATCCTACGAGCAGTACTTC
TRBJ1-1 - - TRBV19 CASSIRGAQAFF TGTGCCAGTAGTATAAGGGGCGCTCAAGCTTTCTTT